This T cell receptor (beta chain) emerged from a study of identical twins. Study conclusions and caveats: Twin-shared out-of-frame alpha sequences showed excess low generation probability.

In germline, CDR1 is SGDLS, CDR2 YYNGEE. The CDR3 sequence is 18 residues long. The J segment lost 1 base and the V segment lost 4 bases, leaving 12 bases of the junction unmatched. TCRdb reprocessed the 5' RACE reads via MiXCR and lists one record per CDR3 protein. This table has hundreds of thousands of distinct CDR3 sequences, roughly 18% appearing once. Every sampled donor was Caucasian and healthy. Concerning this clonotype itself: Its antigen is unknown.

The same sample was also used in a study of T cells expressing NK-cell markers. Per that paper: According to the study, TCR beta repertoires originated from sorted CD3+CD56+NKG2C+, CD3+CD56+NKG2C- and CD3+CD56-NKG2C+ T cells.

The sequenced sample was PBMCs. The sequence was obtained from a woman aged 18-30 years in good health. This chain joins TRBV9 and TRBJ2-2; TRBD2 agrees at 8 bases. The CDR3: CASSPRGAAGGNTGELFF. The CDR3 bases are TGTGCCAGCAGCCCCCGGGGGGCGGCGGGAGGGAACACCGGGGAGCTGTTTTTT.